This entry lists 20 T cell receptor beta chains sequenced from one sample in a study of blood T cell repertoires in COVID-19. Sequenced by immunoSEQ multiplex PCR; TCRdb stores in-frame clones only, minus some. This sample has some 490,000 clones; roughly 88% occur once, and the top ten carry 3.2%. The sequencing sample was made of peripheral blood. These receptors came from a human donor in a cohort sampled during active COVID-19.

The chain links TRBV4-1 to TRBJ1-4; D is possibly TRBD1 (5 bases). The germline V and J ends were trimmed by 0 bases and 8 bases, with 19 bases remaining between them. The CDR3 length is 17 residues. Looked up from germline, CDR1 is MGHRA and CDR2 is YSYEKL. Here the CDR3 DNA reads TGCGCCAGCAGCCAAGATAGTAGGGGCTGGGGGGTGGAAAAACTGTTTTTT. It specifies CASSQDSRGWGVEKLFF.

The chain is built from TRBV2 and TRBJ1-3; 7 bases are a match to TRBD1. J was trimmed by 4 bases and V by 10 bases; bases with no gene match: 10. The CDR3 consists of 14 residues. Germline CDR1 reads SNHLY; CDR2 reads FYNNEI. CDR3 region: CATHARGSGNTIYF. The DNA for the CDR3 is TGTGCCACTCACGCCAGGGGGTCCGGAAACACCATATATTTT.

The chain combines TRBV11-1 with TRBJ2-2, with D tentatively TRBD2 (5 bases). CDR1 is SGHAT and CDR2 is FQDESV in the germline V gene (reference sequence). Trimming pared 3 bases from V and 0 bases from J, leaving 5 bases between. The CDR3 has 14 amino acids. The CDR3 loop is CASSFSANTGELFF. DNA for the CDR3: TGTGCCAGCAGCTTTAGCGCGAACACCGGGGAGCTGTTTTTT.

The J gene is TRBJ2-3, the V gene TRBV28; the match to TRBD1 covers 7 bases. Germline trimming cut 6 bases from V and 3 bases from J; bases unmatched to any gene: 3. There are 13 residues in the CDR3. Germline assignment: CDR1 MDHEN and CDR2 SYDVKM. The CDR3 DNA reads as TGTGCCAGCAGCACAGGGGATACAGATACGCAGTATTTT. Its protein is CASSTGDTDTQYF.

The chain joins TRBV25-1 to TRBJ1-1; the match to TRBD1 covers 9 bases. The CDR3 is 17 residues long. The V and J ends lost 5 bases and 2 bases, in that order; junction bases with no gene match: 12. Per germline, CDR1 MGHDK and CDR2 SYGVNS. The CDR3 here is CASSPYPGTGINTEAFF. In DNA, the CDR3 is TGTGCCAGCAGTCCATATCCCGGGACAGGGATTAACACTGAAGCTTTCTTT.

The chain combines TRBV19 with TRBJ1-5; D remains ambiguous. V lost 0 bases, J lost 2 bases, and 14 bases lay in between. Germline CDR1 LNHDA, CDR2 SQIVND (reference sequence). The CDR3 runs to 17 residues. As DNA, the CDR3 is TGTGCCAGTAGTATAGATTTAGAGGGAGGAGGCAATCAGCCCCAGCATTTT. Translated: CASSIDLEGGGNQPQHF.

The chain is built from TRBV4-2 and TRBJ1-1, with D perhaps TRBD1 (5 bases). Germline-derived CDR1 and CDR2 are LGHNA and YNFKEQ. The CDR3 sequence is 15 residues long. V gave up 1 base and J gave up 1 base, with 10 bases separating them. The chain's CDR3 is CASSQGGTGNTEAFF. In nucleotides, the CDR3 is TGTGCCAGCAGCCAAGGGGGGACTGGGAACACTGAAGCTTTCTTT.

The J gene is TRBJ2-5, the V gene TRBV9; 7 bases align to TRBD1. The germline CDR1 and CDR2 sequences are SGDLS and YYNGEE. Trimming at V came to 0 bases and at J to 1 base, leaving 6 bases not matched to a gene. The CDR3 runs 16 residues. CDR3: CASSVGAGQAQETQYF. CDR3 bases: TGTGCCAGCAGCGTAGGAGCAGGACAGGCCCAAGAGACCCAGTACTTC. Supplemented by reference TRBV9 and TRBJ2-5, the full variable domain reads DSGVTQTPKHLITATGQRVTLRCSPRSGDLSVYWYQQSLDQGLQFLIQYYNGEERAKGNILERFSAQQFPDLHSELNLSSLELGDSALYFCASSVGAGQAQETQYFGPGTRLLVL.

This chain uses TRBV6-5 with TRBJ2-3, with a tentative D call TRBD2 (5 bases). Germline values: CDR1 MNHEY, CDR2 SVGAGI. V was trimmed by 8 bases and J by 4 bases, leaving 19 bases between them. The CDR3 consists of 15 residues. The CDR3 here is CASSLRGLVPDTQYF. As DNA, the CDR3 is TGTGCCAGCTCCCTTCGGGGTTTGGTGCCAGATACGCAGTATTTT.

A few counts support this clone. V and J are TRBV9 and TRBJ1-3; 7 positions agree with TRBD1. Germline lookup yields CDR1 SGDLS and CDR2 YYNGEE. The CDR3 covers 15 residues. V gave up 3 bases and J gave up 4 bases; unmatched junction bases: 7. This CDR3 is CASSASKGQGNTIYF. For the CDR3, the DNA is TGTGCCAGCAGCGCCTCTAAGGGACAGGGAAACACCATATATTTT.

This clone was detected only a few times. The CDR3 coding sequence is TGTGCCAGCAGCCTGAAGGGGGCGGGCGGCTACACCTTC. Translated, it gives CASSLKGAGGYTF. This chain uses TRBV5-4 with TRBJ1-2; 7 bases align to TRBD1. CDR1 and CDR2 (germline): SGHNT, YYREEE (reference sequence). The CDR3 has 13 amino acids. With V trimmed by 4 bases and J by 8 bases, 8 bases remained unmatched.

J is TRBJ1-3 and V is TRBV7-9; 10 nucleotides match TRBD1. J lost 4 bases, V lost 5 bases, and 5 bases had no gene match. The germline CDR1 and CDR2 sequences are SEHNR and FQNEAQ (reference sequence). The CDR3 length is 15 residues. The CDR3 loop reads CASSPTGGEGNTIYF. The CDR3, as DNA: TGTGCCAGCAGCCCGACAGGGGGCGAGGGAAACACCATATATTTT.

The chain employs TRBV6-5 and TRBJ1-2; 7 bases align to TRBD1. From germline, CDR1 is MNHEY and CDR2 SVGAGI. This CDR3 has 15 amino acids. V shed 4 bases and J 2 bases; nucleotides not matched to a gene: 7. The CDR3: CASSSHQQGNYGYTF. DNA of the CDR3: TGTGCCAGCAGTTCCCACCAACAGGGGAACTATGGCTACACCTTC.

The CDR3 is CASSLAGDGNTEAFF. In nucleotides, the CDR3 is TGTGCCAGCAGCCTTGCCGGGGATGGGAACACTGAAGCTTTCTTT. The J gene is TRBJ1-1, the V gene TRBV2; D unclear. CDR1 and CDR2 (germline): SNHLY, FYNNEI. The CDR3 spans 15 residues. V lost 6 bases and J lost 1, with 15 bases in between.

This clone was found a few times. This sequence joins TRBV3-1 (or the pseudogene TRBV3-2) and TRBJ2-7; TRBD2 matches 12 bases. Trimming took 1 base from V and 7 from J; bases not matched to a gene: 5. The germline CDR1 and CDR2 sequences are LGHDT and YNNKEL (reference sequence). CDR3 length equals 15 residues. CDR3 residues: CASSQGLAGEIEQYF. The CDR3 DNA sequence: TGTGCCAGCAGCCAAGGACTAGCGGGAGAAATAGAGCAGTACTTC.

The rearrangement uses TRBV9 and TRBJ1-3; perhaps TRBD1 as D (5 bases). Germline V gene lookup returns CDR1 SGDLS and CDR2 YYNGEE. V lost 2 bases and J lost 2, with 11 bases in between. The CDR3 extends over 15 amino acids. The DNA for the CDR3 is TGTGCCAGCAGCGTCCAAGGGGTCCCTGGAAACACCATATATTTT. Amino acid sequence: CASSVQGVPGNTIYF.

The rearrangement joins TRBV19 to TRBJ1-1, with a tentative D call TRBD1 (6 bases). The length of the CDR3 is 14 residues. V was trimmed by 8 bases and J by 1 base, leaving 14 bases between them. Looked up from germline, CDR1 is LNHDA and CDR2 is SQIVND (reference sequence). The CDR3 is CASLWTERNTEAFF. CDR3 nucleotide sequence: TGTGCCAGTCTTTGGACAGAAAGGAACACTGAAGCTTTCTTT.

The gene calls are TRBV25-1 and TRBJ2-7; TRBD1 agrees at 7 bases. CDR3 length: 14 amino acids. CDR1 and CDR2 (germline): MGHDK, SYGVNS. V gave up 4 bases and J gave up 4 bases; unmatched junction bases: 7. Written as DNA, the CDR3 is TGTGCCAGCAGTGTGGACAGGACCTTTTACGAGCAGTACTTC. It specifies CASSVDRTFYEQYF.

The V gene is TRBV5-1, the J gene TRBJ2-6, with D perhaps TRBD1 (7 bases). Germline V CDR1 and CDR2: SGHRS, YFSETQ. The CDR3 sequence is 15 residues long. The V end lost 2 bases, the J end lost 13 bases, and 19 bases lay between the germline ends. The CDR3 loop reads CASSLSGGLGTVLTF. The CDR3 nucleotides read TGCGCCAGCAGCTTATCAGGGGGGTTAGGTACGGTCCTGACTTTC.

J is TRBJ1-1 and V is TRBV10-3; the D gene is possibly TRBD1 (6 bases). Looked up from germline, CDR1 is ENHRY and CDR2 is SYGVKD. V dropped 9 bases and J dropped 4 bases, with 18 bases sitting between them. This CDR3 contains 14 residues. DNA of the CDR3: TGTGCCATTGGTTCTGGACAGTCGTTCACTGAAGCTTTCTTT. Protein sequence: CAIGSGQSFTEAFF.